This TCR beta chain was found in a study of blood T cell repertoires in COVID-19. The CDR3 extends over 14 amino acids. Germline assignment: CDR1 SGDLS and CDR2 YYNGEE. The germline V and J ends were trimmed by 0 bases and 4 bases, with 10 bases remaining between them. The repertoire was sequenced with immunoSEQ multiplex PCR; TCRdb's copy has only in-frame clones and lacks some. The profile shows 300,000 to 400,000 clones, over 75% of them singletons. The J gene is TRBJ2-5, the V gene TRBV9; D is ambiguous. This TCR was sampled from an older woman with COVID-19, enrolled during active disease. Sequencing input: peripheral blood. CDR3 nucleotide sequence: TGTGCCAGCAGCGTAGGCAGGTACGGAGAGACCCAGTACTTC. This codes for CASSVGRYGETQYF.